This TCR beta chain is from a study of cytomegalovirus exposure and HLA in healthy donors. The sample holds a few counts of this clone. Its cognate antigen is unknown. PCR involved 60 Vbeta and 13 Jbeta primers. Libraries were prepared by immunoSEQ multiplex PCR; TCRdb keeps only in-frame clonotypes and omits some of them. This table has more than 80,000 clones, roughly 79% appearing once. Points from the study as a whole: Presence/absence analyses assumed roughly uniform sequencing depth across donors, which may not hold.

The CDR3 has 13 residues. CDR1 is SQVTM and CDR2 is ANQGSEA in the germline V gene. V was pared by 5 bases and J by 4 bases, with 12 bases between. The TCR comes from a female donor in good health and CMV-seropositive. The chain uses TRBV29-1 and TRBJ1-5; TRBD1 might be the D (5 bases). The source material was PBMCs. CDR3 sequence (DNA): TGCAGCGTTTCCTGGGCAGGGAATCAGCCCCAGCATTTT. Translating gives CSVSWAGNQPQHF.